This is a list of T cell receptor beta chains from one sample in a study of blood T cell repertoires in COVID-19. Generated by immunoSEQ multiplex PCR, the TCRdb table keeps only in-frame clones and is missing some. The table lists fewer than 250,000 clones, roughly 85% of them singletons, with about 4.8% in the top ten. Source material: PBMCs or T cells enriched from blood (not recorded which). These receptors came from a woman aged 45-65 years who had been exposed to COVID-19. Each CDR3 is given with its conserved first and last residue. A D gene is named only where the DNA matches it firmly. Where a row states a size, it is once, few, many or the class of an expanded clone; other rows omit it.

size | J | D | V | CDR3 | DNA
. | TRBJ2-5 | TRBD2 | TRBV10-3 | CASTSGARETQYF | TGTGCCAGCACTAGCGGGGCGAGGGAGACCCAGTACTTC
few | TRBJ1-1 | TRBD1 | TRBV29-1 | CSVRRGQVTNTEAFF | TGCAGCGTCAGAAGGGGGCAGGTCACGAACACTGAAGCTTTCTTT
. | TRBJ1-2 | . | TRBV6-1 | CASSEVPTGGYTF | TGTGCCAGCAGTGAAGTTCCAACGGGTGGCTACACCTTC
. | TRBJ1-2 | TRBD1 | TRBV3-1/TRBV3-2 | CASSQEGRGRLNYGYTF | TGTGCCAGCAGCCAAGAGGGCAGGGGGCGCTTAAACTATGGCTACACCTTC
. | TRBJ1-2 | TRBD1 | TRBV5-1 | CASSSSGRTGWRYGYTF | TGCGCCAGCAGCTCCTCGGGGCGGACAGGATGGCGTTATGGCTACACCTTC
. | TRBJ1-6 | . | TRBV9 | CASSGSGQTDYNSPLHF | TGTGCCAGCAGCGGGTCTGGACAGACGGACTATAATTCACCCCTCCACTTT
. | TRBJ2-3 | . | TRBV27 | CASSSPPTYTQYF | TGTGCCAGCAGTTCCCCCCCGACTTATACGCAGTATTTT
. | TRBJ1-5 | . | TRBV19 | CASSPGREGNQPQHF | TGTGCCAGTAGCCCCGGTCGGGAGGGCAATCAGCCCCAGCATTTT
. | TRBJ2-2 | . | TRBV21-1 | CAIRLAGGLTGELFF | TGTGCCATTCGACTAGCGGGGGGGCTAACCGGGGAGCTGTTTTTT
once | TRBJ2-3 | . | TRBV6-5 | CASRLLSTDTQYF | TGTGCCAGCAGATTACTAAGCACAGATACGCAGTATTTT
. | TRBJ1-4 | TRBD1 | TRBV19 | CASSPTGNEKLFF | TGTGCCAGTAGTCCGACAGGGAATGAAAAACTGTTTTTT
few | TRBJ1-5 | . | TRBV10-3 | CAISEGQGSNQPQHF | TGTGCCATCAGTGAAGGCCAGGGGAGCAATCAGCCCCAGCATTTT
. | TRBJ2-7 | . | TRBV27 | CASGSTGNGQYF | TGTGCCAGCGGATCAACAGGGAATGGGCAGTACTTC
. | TRBJ2-2 | . | TRBV24-1 | CATASDSPLGELFF | TGTGCCACCGCTTCGGACAGCCCATTAGGGGAGCTGTTTTTT
. | TRBJ2-1 | TRBD1 | TRBV7-6 | CASSSSGTGGLGEQFF | TGTGCCAGCAGCTCGTCCGGGACAGGGGGTTTAGGTGAGCAGTTCTTC
. | TRBJ1-1 | . | TRBV7-2 | CASSAGGVAAFF | TGTGCCAGCAGCGCCGGGGGGGTCGCAGCTTTCTTT